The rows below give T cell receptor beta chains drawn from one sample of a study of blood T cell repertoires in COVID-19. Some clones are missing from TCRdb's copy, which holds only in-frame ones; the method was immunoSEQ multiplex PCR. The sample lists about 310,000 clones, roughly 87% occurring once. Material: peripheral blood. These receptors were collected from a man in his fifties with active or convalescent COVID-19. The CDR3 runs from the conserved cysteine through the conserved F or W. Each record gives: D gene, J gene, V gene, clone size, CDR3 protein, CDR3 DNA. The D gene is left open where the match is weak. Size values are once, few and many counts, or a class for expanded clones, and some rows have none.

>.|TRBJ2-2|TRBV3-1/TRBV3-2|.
CASSRGQTGELFF
TGTGCCAGCAGCCGAGGACAGACCGGGGAGCTGTTTTTT
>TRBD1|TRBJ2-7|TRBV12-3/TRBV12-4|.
CASSWDSTYEQYF
TGTGCCAGCAGTTGGGACAGCACCTACGAGCAGTACTTC
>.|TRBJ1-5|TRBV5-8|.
CASSSRTPDQPQHF
TGTGCCAGCAGCTCTAGGACTCCTGATCAGCCCCAGCATTTT
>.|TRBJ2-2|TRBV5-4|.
CASSLGQGQSTGELFF
TGTGCCAGCAGCTTGGGGCAGGGCCAGAGCACCGGGGAGCTGTTTTTT
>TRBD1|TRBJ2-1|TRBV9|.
CASSAQGQGRLDEQFF
TGTGCCAGCAGCGCCCAGGGACAGGGAAGACTAGATGAGCAGTTCTTC
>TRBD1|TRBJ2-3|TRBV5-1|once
CASSTGQGNLADTQYF
TGCGCCAGCAGCACGGGACAGGGCAACTTGGCAGATACGCAGTATTTT
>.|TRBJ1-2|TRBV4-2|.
CASSQEHRQGYGYTF
TGTGCCAGCAGCCAAGAGCATCGGCAGGGTTATGGCTACACCTTC
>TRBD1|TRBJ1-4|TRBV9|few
CASSPGQAVNAEKLFF
TGTGCCAGCAGCCCGGGACAGGCAGTTAACGCTGAAAAACTGTTTTTT
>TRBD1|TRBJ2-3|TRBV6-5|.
CASNYLGQGADTQYF
TGTGCCAGCAATTATCTGGGACAGGGGGCAGATACGCAGTATTTT
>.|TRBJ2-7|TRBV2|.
CASSLASRSYEQYF
TGTGCCAGCAGCCTGGCTTCCCGGAGCTACGAGCAGTACTTC
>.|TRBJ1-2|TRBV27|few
CASSQGGVGGWYGYTF
TGTGCCAGCAGTCAAGGAGGAGTGGGGGGTTGGTATGGCTACACCTTC
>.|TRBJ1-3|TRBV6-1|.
CASSELGGSGNTIYF
TGTGCCAGCAGTGAATTGGGGGGCTCTGGAAACACCATATATTTT
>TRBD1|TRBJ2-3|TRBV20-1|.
CSASSDRGQSTDTQYF
TGCAGTGCTAGTTCCGACAGGGGTCAGTCCACAGATACGCAGTATTTT
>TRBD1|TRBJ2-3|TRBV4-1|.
CASSQDRRTGYTDTQYF
TGCGCCAGCAGCCAAGATCGGCGGACAGGGTACACAGATACGCAGTATTTT
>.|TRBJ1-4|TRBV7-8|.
CASSFRGPNEKLFF
TGTGCCAGCAGCTTCAGGGGTCCTAATGAAAAACTGTTTTTT
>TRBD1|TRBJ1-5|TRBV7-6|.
CASSPGTGDNQPQHF
TGTGCCAGCAGTCCCGGGACAGGGGACAATCAGCCCCAGCATTTT
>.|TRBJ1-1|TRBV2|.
CASSEGLWGDEAFF
TGTGCCAGCAGTGAAGGGTTATGGGGAGATGAAGCTTTCTTT
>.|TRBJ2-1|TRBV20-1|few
CSASSNNEQFF
TGCAGTGCTTCCTCTAACAATGAGCAGTTCTTC
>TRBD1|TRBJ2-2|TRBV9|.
CASSGGGQGAGELFF
TGTGCCAGCAGCGGCGGAGGACAGGGGGCCGGGGAGCTGTTTTTT
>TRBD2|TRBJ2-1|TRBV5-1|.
CASSLNGGGHNEQFF
TGCGCCAGCAGCTTAAACGGCGGGGGGCACAATGAGCAGTTCTTC